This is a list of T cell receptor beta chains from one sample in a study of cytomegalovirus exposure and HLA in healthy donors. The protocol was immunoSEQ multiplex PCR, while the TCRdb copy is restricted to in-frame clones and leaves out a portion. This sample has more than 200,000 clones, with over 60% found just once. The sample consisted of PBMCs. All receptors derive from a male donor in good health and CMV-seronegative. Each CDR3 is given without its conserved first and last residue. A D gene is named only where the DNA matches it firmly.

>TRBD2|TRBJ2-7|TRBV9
ASSLREGIFYEQY
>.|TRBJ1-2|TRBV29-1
SVEPSSGVGYGYT
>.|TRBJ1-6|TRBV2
ASRLGVAWNSPLH
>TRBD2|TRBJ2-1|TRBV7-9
ASRSNRGGKNEQF
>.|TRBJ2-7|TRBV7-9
SSSLPSGGSSYEQY
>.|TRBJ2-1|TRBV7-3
ASSLPGFSYNEQF
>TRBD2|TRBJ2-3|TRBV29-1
SGRTSGDTDTQY
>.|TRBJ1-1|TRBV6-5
ASRPQGGDTEAF
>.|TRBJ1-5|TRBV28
ASSLLFQPQH
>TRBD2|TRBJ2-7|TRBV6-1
ASSTSGRPSYEQY
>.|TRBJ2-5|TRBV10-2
ASSVVLARETQY
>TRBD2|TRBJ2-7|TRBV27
AIRGGDEQY
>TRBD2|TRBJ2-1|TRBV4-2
ASSQDSTSGSSYNEQF
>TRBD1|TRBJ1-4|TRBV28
ASTSGGKEKLF
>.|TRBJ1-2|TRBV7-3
ASSLVHGSGSH
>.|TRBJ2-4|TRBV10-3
AISEGVLAKNIQY
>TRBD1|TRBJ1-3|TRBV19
ASSTGGNGNTIY
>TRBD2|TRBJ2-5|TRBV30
AWRRRGGAGETQY
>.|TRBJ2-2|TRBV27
ASSFVEGVGPGELF
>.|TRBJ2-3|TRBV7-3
ASSLPGTDTQY
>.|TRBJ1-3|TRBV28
ASSPGGAGGNTIY
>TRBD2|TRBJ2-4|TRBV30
AWSPKTGGTGKNIQY
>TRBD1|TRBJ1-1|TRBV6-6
ASSATGSNTEAF
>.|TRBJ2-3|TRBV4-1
ASSQDGPTDTQY
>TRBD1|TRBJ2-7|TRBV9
ASSPRTGTYEQY
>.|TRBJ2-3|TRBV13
ASRQRSTDTQY
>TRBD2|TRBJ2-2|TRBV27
ASSPLRGVGNTGELF
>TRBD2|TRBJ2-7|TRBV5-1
ASSLVGSGMGEQY
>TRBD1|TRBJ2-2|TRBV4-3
ASSHAGTGAGELF
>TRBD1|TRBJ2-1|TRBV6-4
ASRKKGQGENEQF
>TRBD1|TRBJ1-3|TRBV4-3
ASSQRTGVTGNTIY
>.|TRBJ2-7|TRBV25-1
ASSDGRGYGYEQY
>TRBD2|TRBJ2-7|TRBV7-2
ASSLSGAGAENEQY
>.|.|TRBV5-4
ASSLAQASSYEQY
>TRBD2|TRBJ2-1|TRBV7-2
ASSAGGPREQF
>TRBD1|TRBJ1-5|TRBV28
ASSHYRGDQPQH
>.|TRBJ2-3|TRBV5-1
ASSLESAVDTQY
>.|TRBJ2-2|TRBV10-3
AISSPGQNTGELF
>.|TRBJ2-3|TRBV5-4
ASSLGSAVSTDTQY
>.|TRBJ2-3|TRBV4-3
ASSQGRSDTQY
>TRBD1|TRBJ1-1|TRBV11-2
ASSLGQGTEAF
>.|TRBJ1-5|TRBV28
ASAAVPRGNQPQH
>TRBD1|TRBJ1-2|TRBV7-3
ASSQRGGQGIYGYT
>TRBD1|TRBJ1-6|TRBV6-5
ASSQPGQNSPLH
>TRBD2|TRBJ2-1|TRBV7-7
ASSPQRETLVDEQF
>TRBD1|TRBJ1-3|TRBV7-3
ATGTGDGNTIY